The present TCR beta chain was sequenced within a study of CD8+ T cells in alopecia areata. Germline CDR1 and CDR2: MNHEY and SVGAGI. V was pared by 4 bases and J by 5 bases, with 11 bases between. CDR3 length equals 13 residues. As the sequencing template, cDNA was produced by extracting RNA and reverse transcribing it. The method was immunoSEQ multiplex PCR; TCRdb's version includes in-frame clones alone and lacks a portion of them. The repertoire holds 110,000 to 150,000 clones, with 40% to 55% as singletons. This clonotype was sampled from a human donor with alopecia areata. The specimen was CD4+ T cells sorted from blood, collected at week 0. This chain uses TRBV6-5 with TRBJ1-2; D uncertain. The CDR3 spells CASSSQVSYGYTF. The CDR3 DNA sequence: TGTGCCAGCAGTTCTCAGGTTTCTTATGGCTACACCTTC.